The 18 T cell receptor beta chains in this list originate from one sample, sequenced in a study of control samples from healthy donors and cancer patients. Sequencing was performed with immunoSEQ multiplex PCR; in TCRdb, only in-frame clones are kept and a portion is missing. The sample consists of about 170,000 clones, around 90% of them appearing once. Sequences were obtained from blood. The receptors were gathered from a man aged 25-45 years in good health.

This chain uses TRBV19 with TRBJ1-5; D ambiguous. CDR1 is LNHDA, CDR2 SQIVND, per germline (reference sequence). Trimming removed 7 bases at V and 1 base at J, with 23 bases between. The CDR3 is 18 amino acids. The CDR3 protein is CASISAGIGEVSNQPQHF. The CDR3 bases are TGTGCCAGTATCTCGGCCGGGATTGGGGAAGTGAGCAATCAGCCCCAGCATTTT.

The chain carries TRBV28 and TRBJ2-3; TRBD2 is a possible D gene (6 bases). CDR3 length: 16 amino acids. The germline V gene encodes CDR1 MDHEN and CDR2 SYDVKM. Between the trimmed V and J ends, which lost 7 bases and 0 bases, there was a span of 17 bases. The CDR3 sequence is CASTTQDYYSTDTQYF. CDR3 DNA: TGTGCCAGCACGACCCAGGACTATTATAGCACAGATACGCAGTATTTT. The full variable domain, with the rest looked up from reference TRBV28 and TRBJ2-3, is DVKVTQSSRYLVKRTGEKVFLECVQDMDHENMFWYRQDPGLGLRLIYFSYDVKMKEKGDIPEGYSVSREKKERFSLILESASTNQTSMYLCASTTQDYYSTDTQYFGPGTRLTVL.

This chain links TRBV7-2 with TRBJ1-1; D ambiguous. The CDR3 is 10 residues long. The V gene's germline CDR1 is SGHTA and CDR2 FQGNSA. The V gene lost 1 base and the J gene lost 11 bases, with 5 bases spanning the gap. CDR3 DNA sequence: TGTGCCAGCAGCTTAGTGGGGGCTTTCTTT. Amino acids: CASSLVGAFF.

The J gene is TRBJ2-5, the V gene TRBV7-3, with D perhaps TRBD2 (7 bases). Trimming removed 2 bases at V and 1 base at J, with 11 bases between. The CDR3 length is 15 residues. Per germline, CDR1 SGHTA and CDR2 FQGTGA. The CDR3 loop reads CASSLLGGAQETQYF. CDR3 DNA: TGTGCCAGCAGCTTATTGGGGGGGGCCCAAGAGACCCAGTACTTC.

CDR3 nucleotides: TGCAGTGCGGTCCCCCAAGAGACCCAGTACTTC. It yields the protein CSAVPQETQYF. The chain recombines TRBV20-1 with TRBJ2-5, with D unresolved. Germline V gene data show CDR1 as DFQATT and CDR2 as SNEGSKA (reference sequence). The V end was cut by 6 bases, the J end by 1 base, with 6 bases between. CDR3 length: 11 amino acids.

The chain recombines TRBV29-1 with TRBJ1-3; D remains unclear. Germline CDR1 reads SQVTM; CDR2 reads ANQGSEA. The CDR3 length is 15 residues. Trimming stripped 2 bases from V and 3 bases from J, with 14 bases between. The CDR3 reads CSVEIVALGGNTIYF. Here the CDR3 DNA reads TGCAGCGTTGAAATTGTGGCCCTGGGTGGAAACACCATATATTTT.

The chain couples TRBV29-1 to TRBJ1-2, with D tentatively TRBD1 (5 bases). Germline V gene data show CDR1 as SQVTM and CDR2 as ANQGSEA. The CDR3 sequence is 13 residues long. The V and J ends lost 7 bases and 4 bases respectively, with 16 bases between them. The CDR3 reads CSAGGGVGYGYTF. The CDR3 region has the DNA TGCAGCGCCGGGGGAGGCGTTGGCTATGGCTACACCTTC.

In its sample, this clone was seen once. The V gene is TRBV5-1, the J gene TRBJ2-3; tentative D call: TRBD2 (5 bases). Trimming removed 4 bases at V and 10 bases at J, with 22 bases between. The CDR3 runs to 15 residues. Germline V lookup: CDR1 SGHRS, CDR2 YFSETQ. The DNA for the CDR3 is TGCGCCAGCAGCCCCGACGTATCTACTAGATTAGCGCAGTATTTT. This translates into CASSPDVSTRLAQYF. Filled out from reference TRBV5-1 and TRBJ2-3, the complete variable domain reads KAGVTQTPRYLIKTRGQQVTLSCSPISGHRSVSWYQQTPGQGLQFLFEYFSETQRNKGNFPGRFSGRQFSNSRSEMNVSTLELGDSALYLCASSPDVSTRLAQYFGPGTRLTVL.

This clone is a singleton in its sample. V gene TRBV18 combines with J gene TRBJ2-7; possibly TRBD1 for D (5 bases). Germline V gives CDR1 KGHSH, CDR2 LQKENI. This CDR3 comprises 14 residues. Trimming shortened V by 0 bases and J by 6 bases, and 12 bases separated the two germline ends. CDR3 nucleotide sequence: TGTGCCAGCTCACCACCAGCAGGGCCTGGCGAGCAGTACTTC. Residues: CASSPPAGPGEQYF.

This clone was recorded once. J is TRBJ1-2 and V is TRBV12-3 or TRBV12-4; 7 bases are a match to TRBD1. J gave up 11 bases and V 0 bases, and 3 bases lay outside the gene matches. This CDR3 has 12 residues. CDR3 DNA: TGTGCCAGCAGTTTAGCAGGGGGCCCATACACCTTC. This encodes CASSLAGGPYTF.

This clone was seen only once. The CDR3 reads CASSARGRPLDEKLFF. CDR3 DNA: TGTGCCAGCAGTGCCCGAGGAAGGCCTCTAGATGAAAAACTGTTTTTT. The chain carries TRBV2 and TRBJ1-4; D gene ambiguous. V shed 4 bases and J shed 6 bases, with 18 bases lying between them. Germline loops: CDR1 SNHLY, CDR2 FYNNEI. The CDR3 runs to 16 residues.

The CDR3 here is CASSIGVNIQYF. The CDR3 DNA reads as TGTGCCAGTAGTATCGGAGTAAACATTCAGTACTTC. The chain recombines TRBV19 with TRBJ2-4, with no clear D. This CDR3 has 12 residues. From germline, CDR1 is LNHDA and CDR2 SQIVND (reference sequence). Trimming stripped 3 bases from V and 6 bases from J, with 6 bases between.

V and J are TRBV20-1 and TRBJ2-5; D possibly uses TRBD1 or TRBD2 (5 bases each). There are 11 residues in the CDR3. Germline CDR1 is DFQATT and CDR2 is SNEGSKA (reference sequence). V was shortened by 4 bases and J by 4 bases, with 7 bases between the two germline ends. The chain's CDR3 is CSATRGETQYF. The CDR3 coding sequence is TGCAGTGCTACGAGGGGAGAGACCCAGTACTTC.

The DNA of the CDR3 is TGTGCCAGCAGCTCGCGGCAAGAGACCCAGTACTTC. This gives the protein CASSSRQETQYF. This chain links TRBV11-2 with TRBJ2-5; no reliable D call. CDR1 and CDR2 (germline): SGHAT, FQNNGV. There are 12 residues in the CDR3. Trimming removed 4 bases from V and 2 bases from J, with 5 bases in between. Variable domain in full (rest from reference TRBV11-2 and TRBJ2-5): EAGVAQSPRYKIIEKRQSVAFWCNPISGHATLYWYQQILGQGPKLLIQFQNNGVVDDSQLPKDRFSAERLKGVDSTLKIQPAKLEDSAVYLCASSSRQETQYFGPGTRLLVL.

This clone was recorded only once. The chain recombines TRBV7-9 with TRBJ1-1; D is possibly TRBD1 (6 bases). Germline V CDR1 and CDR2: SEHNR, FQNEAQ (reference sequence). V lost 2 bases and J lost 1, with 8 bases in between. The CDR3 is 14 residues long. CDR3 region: CASSLTGRNTEAFF. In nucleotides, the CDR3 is TGTGCCAGCAGCTTAACAGGGCGGAACACTGAAGCTTTCTTT.

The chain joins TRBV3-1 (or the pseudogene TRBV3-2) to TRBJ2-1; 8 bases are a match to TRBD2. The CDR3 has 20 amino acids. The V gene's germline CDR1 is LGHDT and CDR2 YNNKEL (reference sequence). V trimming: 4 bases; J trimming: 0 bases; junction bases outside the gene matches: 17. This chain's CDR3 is CASSPPLQAGVPSSYNEQFF. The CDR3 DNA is TGTGCCAGCAGCCCCCCCCTTCAAGCGGGAGTGCCAAGCTCCTACAATGAGCAGTTCTTC.

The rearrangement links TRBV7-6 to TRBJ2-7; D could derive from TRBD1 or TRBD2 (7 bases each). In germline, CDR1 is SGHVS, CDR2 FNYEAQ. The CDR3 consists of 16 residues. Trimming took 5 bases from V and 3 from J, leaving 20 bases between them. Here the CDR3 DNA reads TGTGCCAGCAGCCGCCAGGGGGAGGGGGGCTACTACGAGCAGTACTTC. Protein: CASSRQGEGGYYEQYF.

CDR3 residues: CASSEEIMNTEAFF. CDR3 DNA sequence: TGTGCCAGCAGTGAAGAGATAATGAACACTGAAGCTTTCTTT. This sequence joins TRBV6-1 and TRBJ1-1; D gene uncertain. Trimming removed 1 base at V and 0 bases at J, with 6 bases between. The V gene's germline CDR1 is MNHNS and CDR2 SASEGT. This CDR3 is built from 14 residues.